These T cell receptor beta chains were read from a single sample in a study of shared clonotypes between healthy human individuals. The protocol was immunoSEQ multiplex PCR, while the TCRdb copy is restricted to in-frame clones and leaves out a portion. The table includes 950,000 to 1,200,000 clones, 77% detected once. Source material: memory CD4+ T cells from PBMCs. All receptors come from a man between 18 and 29 years old in good health. Some clones in this sample may be carry-over from other donors' samples. The CDR3 runs from the conserved cysteine through the conserved F or W. A D gene is named only where the DNA matches it firmly. Not all rows give a size; the values are once, few, many and, for expanded clones, a class.

abundance	v_gene	d_gene	j_gene	CDR3aa	CDR3nt
-	TRBV5-4	-	TRBJ2-5	CASRPPTAETQYF	TGTGCCAGCAGACCCCCCACCGCGGAGACCCAGTACTTC
-	TRBV5-1	-	TRBJ2-7	CASSLRGQRVSYEQYF	TGCGCCAGCAGCCTCCGTGGCCAGCGGGTATCCTACGAGCAGTACTTC
few	TRBV28	-	TRBJ1-2	CASSDRPEGYTF	TGTGCCAGCAGCGACAGGCCGGAAGGCTACACCTTC
-	TRBV9	-	TRBJ1-2	CASSVAPANYGYTF	TGTGCCAGCAGCGTAGCCCCTGCTAACTATGGCTACACCTTC
-	TRBV5-1	TRBD2	TRBJ2-2	CASSPGTSGRSTGELFF	TGCGCCAGCAGCCCCGGGACTAGCGGGAGGAGTACCGGGGAGCTGTTTTTT
-	TRBV20-1	-	TRBJ2-3	CSASRGDTQYF	TGCAGTGCTAGCCGAGGGGATACGCAGTATTTT
few	TRBV6-5	TRBD1	TRBJ1-5	CASSRQGSNQPQHF	TGTGCCAGCAGTAGACAGGGAAGCAATCAGCCCCAGCATTTT
-	TRBV7-9	-	TRBJ2-1	CASSLVGEANEQFF	TGTGCCAGCAGCTTAGTAGGGGAGGCCAATGAGCAGTTCTTC
-	TRBV28	TRBD2	TRBJ2-1	CASTGLAGVEQFF	TGTGCCAGCACGGGACTAGCGGGAGTGGAGCAGTTCTTC
once	TRBV7-3	TRBD1	TRBJ2-7	CASSVDRGREQYF	TGTGCCAGCAGCGTTGACAGGGGACGCGAGCAGTACTTC
-	TRBV6-1	TRBD2	TRBJ2-7	CASSESLAEFLEQYF	TGTGCCAGCAGTGAGTCACTAGCGGAATTCTTGGAGCAGTACTTC
-	TRBV7-3	-	TRBJ2-7	CASSLTMGNEQYF	TGTGCCAGCAGCTTGACGATGGGGAATGAGCAGTACTTC
-	TRBV2	TRBD2	TRBJ2-7	CASSGLAGPYEQYF	TGTGCCAGCAGTGGACTAGCGGGGCCCTACGAGCAGTACTTC
-	TRBV18	TRBD2	TRBJ2-5	CASSPLGGETQYF	TGTGCCAGCTCACCACTGGGGGGGGAGACCCAGTACTTC
-	TRBV14	TRBD1	TRBJ2-7	CASSQATGGIWLEQYF	TGTGCCAGCAGCCAAGCGACAGGGGGGATTTGGCTCGAGCAGTACTTC
few	TRBV21-1	-	TRBJ2-7	CASSKGLSGRLHEQYF	TGTGCCAGCAGCAAAGGGCTGTCCGGCAGGCTCCACGAGCAGTACTTC
few	TRBV19	TRBD1	TRBJ1-1	CASSILGDRAEAFF	TGTGCCAGTAGTATCCTCGGGGACAGGGCAGAAGCTTTCTTT
once	TRBV5-1	TRBD2	TRBJ2-3	CASSLQAGVADTQYF	TGCGCCAGCAGCCTCCAAGCGGGAGTGGCAGATACGCAGTATTTT
-	TRBV6-1	TRBD1	TRBJ2-7	CASSGPLGQGAPYEQYF	TGTGCCAGCAGTGGACCCTTAGGACAGGGGGCGCCGTACGAGCAGTACTTC
once	TRBV11-2	TRBD1	TRBJ2-7	CASSFLRTGPVHEQYF	TGTGCCAGCAGCTTCCTTCGGACAGGGCCAGTCCACGAGCAGTACTTC
-	TRBV5-1	TRBD2	TRBJ2-3	CASSLGTSGSGADTQYF	TGCGCCAGCAGCCTGGGGACTAGCGGGAGTGGAGCAGATACGCAGTATTTT